The clone carrying this T cell receptor beta chain has at least ten counts. Its antigen is unidentified. This entry belongs to a study of T cell repertoires in cytomegalovirus infection. Study-level information: CMV infection together with matching HLA type was indicated by public TCR beta signatures. Findings of the study overall: CMV carriers having the relevant HLA were flagged by cumulative public TCR beta family frequency. CMV-specific HLA-C-restricted TCR beta clonotypes dominated the ex vivo response.

Using its own MiXCR run on the reads, TCRdb lists one record per CDR3 protein. The sample includes a few hundred thousand distinct CDR3 sequences, about 17% of them seen just once. CDR3 size: 15 residues. Germline V gene sequence: CDR1 SGHTA, CDR2 FQGNSA. Trimming removed 2 bases at V and 9 bases at J, with 17 bases between. The receptor was isolated from a human donor in good health (CMV status not recorded). Some clones in this sample may be carry-over from other donors' samples. The sample taken for sequencing was PBMCs. The J gene is TRBJ2-1, the V gene TRBV7-2, with D tentatively TRBD1 or TRBD2 (5 bases each). The CDR3 nucleotides are TGTGCCAGCAGCTTACAAGGAGGCACACAGGCTGAGCAGTTCTTC. As protein: CASSLQGGTQAEQFF.